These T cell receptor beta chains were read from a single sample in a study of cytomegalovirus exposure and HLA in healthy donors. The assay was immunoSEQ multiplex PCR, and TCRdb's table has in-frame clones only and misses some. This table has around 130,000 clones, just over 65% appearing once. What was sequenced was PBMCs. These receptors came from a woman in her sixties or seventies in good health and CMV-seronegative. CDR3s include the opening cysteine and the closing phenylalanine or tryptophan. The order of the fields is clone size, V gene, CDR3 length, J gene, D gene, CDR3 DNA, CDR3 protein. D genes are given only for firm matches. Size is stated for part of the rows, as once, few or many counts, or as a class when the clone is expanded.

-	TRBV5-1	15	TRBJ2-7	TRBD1	TGCGCCAGCAGCGAACGCTCCGGGACAGGGAACGAGCAGTACTTC	CASSERSGTGNEQYF
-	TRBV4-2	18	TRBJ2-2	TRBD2	TGTGCCAGCAGCCTGACTCAAAGGGCTAGCGGGAGCCACGGGGAGCTGTTTTTT	CASSLTQRASGSHGELFF
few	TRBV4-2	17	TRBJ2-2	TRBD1	TGTGCCAGCAGCCAAGATGACAGGGGGAATGTGGCCGGGGAGCTGTTTTTT	CASSQDDRGNVAGELFF
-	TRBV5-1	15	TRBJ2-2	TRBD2	TGCGCCAGCAGCTTGGTTAGCGGGAGGACCGGGGAGCTGTTTTTT	CASSLVSGRTGELFF
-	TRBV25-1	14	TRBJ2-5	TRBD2	TGTGCCAGCAGTTTTAGCGGGGAGGGGGGGACCCAGTACTTC	CASSFSGEGGTQYF
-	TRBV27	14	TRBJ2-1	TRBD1	TGTGCCAGCAGTCCAGACAGGGTGGAGAATGAGCAGTTCTTC	CASSPDRVENEQFF
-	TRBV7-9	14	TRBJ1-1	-	TGTGCCAGCAGCTTAATCACAGGGAGCACTGAAGCTTTCTTT	CASSLITGSTEAFF
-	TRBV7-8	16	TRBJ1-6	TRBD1	TGTGCCAGCAGCTTAGGGGGAGACAGGGAGTCTTCACCCCTCCACTTT	CASSLGGDRESSPLHF
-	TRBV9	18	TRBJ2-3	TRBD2	TGTGCCAGCAGCGTAAGGGCGGGAGGCCCCCAAAGCACAGATACGCAGTATTTT	CASSVRAGGPQSTDTQYF
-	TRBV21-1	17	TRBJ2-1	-	TGTGCCAGCAGCAATTGTAGGGCGGGAGATTCCTACAATGAGCAGTTCTTC	CASSNCRAGDSYNEQFF
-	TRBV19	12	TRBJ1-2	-	TGTGCCAGTATGGGAGGGGACTATGGCTACACCTTC	CASMGGDYGYTF
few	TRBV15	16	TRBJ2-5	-	TGTGCCACCAGCACGAACAGGGCAACTGTCACCCAGACCCAGTACTTC	CATSTNRATVTQTQYF
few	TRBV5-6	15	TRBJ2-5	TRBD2	TGTGCCAGCAGCTTCCCTAGCGGGGGGAAAGAGACCCAGTACTTC	CASSFPSGGKETQYF
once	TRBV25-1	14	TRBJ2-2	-	TGTGCCAGCAGTGGTACAGGGCGGACCGGGGAGCTGTTTTTT	CASSGTGRTGELFF
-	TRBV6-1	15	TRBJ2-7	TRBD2	TGTGCCAGCAGCCCAATAGCGGGGGGGTCCTACGAGCAGTACTTC	CASSPIAGGSYEQYF
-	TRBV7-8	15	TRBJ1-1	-	TGTGCCAGCCATAAAGGGGACAAACTATACACTGAAGCTTTCTTT	CASHKGDKLYTEAFF
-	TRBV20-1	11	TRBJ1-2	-	TGCAGTGCTAGCCAGGGCGGTGGCTACACCTTC	CSASQGGGYTF
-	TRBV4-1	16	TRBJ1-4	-	TGCGCCAGCAGCCCCAAGCCCTTACGTTTGAATGAAAAACTGTTTTTT	CASSPKPLRLNEKLFF
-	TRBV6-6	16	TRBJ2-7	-	TGTGCCAGCAGCTCCCAACCCCCGACAGGATCCTACGAGCAGTACTTC	CASSSQPPTGSYEQYF
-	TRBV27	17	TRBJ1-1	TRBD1	TGTGCCAGCAGTCCGATCCGACAGGGGGGCATGAACACTGAAGCTTTCTTT	CASSPIRQGGMNTEAFF
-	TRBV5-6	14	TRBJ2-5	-	TGTGCCAGCAGCTTGGCCGCACTACAAGAGACCCAGTACTTC	CASSLAALQETQYF
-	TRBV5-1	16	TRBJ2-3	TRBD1	TGCGCCAGCAGCCAGGACAGGGGGCTTGGGACAGATACGCAGTATTTT	CASSQDRGLGTDTQYF
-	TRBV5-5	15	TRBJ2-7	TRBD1	TGTGCCAGCAGCCGGACAGGGGGTGGGTCCTACGAGCAGTACTTC	CASSRTGGGSYEQYF
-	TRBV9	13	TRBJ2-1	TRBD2	TGTGCCAGCAGCGGGGGACTAGCGGGTGAGCAGTTCTTC	CASSGGLAGEQFF
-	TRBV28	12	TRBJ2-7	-	TGTGCCAGCAGTCCGGACTGGTACGAGCAGTACTTC	CASSPDWYEQYF
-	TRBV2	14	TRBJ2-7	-	TGTGCCAGCAGTGGTACAGCCAAAGGTTACGAGCAGTACTTC	CASSGTAKGYEQYF
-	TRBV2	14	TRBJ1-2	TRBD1	TGTGCCAGCAGTGGTTCCGGGACAGGTGGCGGCTACACCTTC	CASSGSGTGGGYTF
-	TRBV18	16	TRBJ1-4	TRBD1	TGTGCCAGCTCACCAGTGACAGGGGACAGTAATGAAAAACTGTTTTTT	CASSPVTGDSNEKLFF
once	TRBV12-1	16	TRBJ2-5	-	TGTGCCAGCAGCCCGTCACGGGGGGGGCCCGAGGAGACCCAGTACTTC	CASSPSRGGPEETQYF
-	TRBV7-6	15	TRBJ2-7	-	TGTGCCAGCAGCTTAGAAGGTGTCCCGGGCTACGAGCAGTACTTC	CASSLEGVPGYEQYF
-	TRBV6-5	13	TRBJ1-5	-	TGTGCCAGCAATGGCAGGGCCCATCAGCCCCAGCATTTT	CASNGRAHQPQHF
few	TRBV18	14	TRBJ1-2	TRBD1	TGTGCCAGCTCACAGACAGGGATAAGCTATGGCTACACCTTC	CASSQTGISYGYTF
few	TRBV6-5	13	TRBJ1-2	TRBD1	TGTGCCAGCAGCCAGGACAGGGGAAATGGCTACACCTTC	CASSQDRGNGYTF
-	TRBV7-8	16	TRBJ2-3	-	TGTGCCAGCAGCGAAAGGACAACTGCTAGCACAGATACGCAGTATTTT	CASSERTTASTDTQYF
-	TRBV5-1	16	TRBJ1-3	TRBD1	TGCGCCAGCAGCCTCCCAGGGACAGGCTCTGGAAACACCATATATTTT	CASSLPGTGSGNTIYF
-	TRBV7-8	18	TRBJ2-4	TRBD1	TGTGCCAGCAGCTTAGCGGGCGGGACAGGTTTAGCCAAAAACATTCAGTACTTC	CASSLAGGTGLAKNIQYF
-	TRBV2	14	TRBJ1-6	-	TGTGCCAGCAGGCTGAACAGGGTTAATTCACCCCTCCACTTT	CASRLNRVNSPLHF
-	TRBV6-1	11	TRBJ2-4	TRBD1	TGTGCCAGCGGGCTCGGACAGGGCTGGTACTTC	CASGLGQGWYF
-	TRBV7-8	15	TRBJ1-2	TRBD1	TGTGCCAGCAGCTCTCGGACAGGGGGTAACTATGGCTACACCTTC	CASSSRTGGNYGYTF
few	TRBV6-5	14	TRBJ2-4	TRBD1	TGTGCCAGCAGTTACTCGCGACAGGGGAACATTCAGTACTTC	CASSYSRQGNIQYF
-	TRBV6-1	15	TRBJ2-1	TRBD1	TGTGCCAGCAGCTCACAGGGGGCGTTAGGTAATGAGCAGTTCTTC	CASSSQGALGNEQFF
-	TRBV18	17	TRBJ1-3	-	TGTGCCAGCTCACCTTCAGCCGGGGGGCCCTCTGGAAACACCATATATTTT	CASSPSAGGPSGNTIYF
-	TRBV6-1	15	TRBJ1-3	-	TGTGCCAGCAGGGCGACAGGTTTCTCTGGAAACACCATATATTTT	CASRATGFSGNTIYF
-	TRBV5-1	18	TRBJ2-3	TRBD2	TGCGCCAGCAGTCCCGGACTAGCGGGGGTCTCTAGCACAGATACGCAGTATTTT	CASSPGLAGVSSTDTQYF
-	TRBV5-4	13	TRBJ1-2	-	TGTGCCAGCAGCCACGACGGAGACTATGGCTACACCTTC	CASSHDGDYGYTF
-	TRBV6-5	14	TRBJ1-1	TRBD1	TGTGCCAGCAGTTACGGGGACAGGGGAACTGAAGCTTTCTTT	CASSYGDRGTEAFF
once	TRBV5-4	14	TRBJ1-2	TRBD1	TGTGCCAGCAGCCCCGGACAGGGTAACTATGGCTACACCTTC	CASSPGQGNYGYTF